The rows below give T cell receptor beta chains drawn from one sample of a study of cytomegalovirus exposure and HLA in healthy donors. Sequenced by immunoSEQ multiplex PCR; TCRdb stores in-frame clones only, minus some. The sample consists of more than 55,000 clones, 80% of them appearing once. Sequencing was carried out using PBMCs. The origin of the receptors is a woman aged 40 to 50 in good health and CMV-seronegative. Both conserved end residues are part of each CDR3. The D gene is left open where the match is weak. Only part of the rows carry a size: once, few, many, or a class if the clone is expanded.

abundance	v_gene	d_gene	j_gene	CDR3aa	CDR3nt
-	TRBV4-3	-	TRBJ2-1	CASSQGASYNEQFF	TGCGCCAGCAGCCAAGGGGCCTCCTACAATGAGCAGTTCTTC
-	TRBV29-1	-	TRBJ2-5	CSEVGGPQETQYF	TGCAGCGAAGTAGGCGGCCCTCAAGAGACCCAGTACTTC
-	TRBV28	TRBD1	TRBJ2-7	CASNWGQGLNPSYEQYF	TGTGCCAGCAACTGGGGACAGGGGCTAAACCCTTCCTACGAGCAGTACTTC
-	TRBV18	TRBD2	TRBJ2-1	CASSRASGVYNEQFF	TGTGCCAGCTCACGGGCTAGCGGTGTCTACAATGAGCAGTTCTTC
-	TRBV30	-	TRBJ1-6	CAWSVLNSPLHF	TGTGCCTGGAGTGTTCTAAATTCACCCCTCCACTTT
-	TRBV7-9	TRBD2	TRBJ2-3	CASSLDRTSGRGDTQYF	TGTGCCAGCAGCTTAGATCGGACTAGCGGGAGGGGAGATACGCAGTATTTT
once	TRBV11-2	TRBD1	TRBJ2-5	CASSLGTGLSQETQYF	TGTGCCAGCAGCCTAGGGACAGGGCTATCCCAAGAGACCCAGTACTTC
once	TRBV18	-	TRBJ1-1	CASSMTYMNTEAFF	TGTGCCAGCTCAATGACATACATGAACACTGAAGCTTTCTTT
-	TRBV7-2	-	TRBJ1-5	CASSLSAQVNQPQHF	TGTGCCAGCAGCTTAAGTGCGCAGGTCAATCAGCCCCAGCATTTT
-	TRBV15	TRBD1	TRBJ2-2	CATSRPDRGYTGELFF	TGTGCCACCAGCAGGCCAGACAGGGGATACACCGGGGAGCTGTTTTTT
-	TRBV6-5	TRBD1	TRBJ2-7	CASSYYRGSYEQYF	TGTGCCAGCAGTTATTACAGGGGCTCCTACGAGCAGTACTTC
-	TRBV5-1	TRBD2	TRBJ2-7	CASSPSGRIPYEQYF	TGCGCCAGCAGCCCTAGCGGGAGGATACCCTACGAGCAGTACTTC
-	TRBV28	-	TRBJ2-7	CASSLTGQPYEQYF	TGTGCCAGCAGTTTAACGGGACAACCCTACGAGCAGTACTTC
-	TRBV11-3	-	TRBJ2-5	CASSLGPGGADQETQYF	TGTGCCAGCAGCTTAGGTCCTGGAGGGGCGGACCAAGAGACCCAGTACTTC
-	TRBV6-1	-	TRBJ1-3	CASRIAAGGRNTIYF	TGTGCCAGCAGAATAGCGGCAGGCGGTCGAAACACCATATATTTT
-	TRBV5-4	-	TRBJ2-4	CASSLRGAPIQYF	TGTGCCAGCAGCTTGCGGGGGGCACCCATTCAGTACTTC
-	TRBV7-8	-	TRBJ2-1	CASSLYPPEQFF	TGTGCCAGCAGCTTATATCCCCCCGAGCAGTTCTTC
few	TRBV27	TRBD1	TRBJ1-2	CASSQGQGRTRGGYTF	TGTGCCAGCAGTCAGGGACAGGGGCGTACTCGGGGGGGCTACACCTTC